This T cell receptor (beta chain) stems from a study of CD8 T cells in ankylosing spondylitis. Points from the study as a whole: Some motif variants had been reported before (in reactive arthritis synovial fluid and blood). Seemingly characteristic of ankylosing spondylitis blood was a TCR beta motif consisting of fewer than 10 highly homologous variants.

For TCR beta, libraries came from quantitative 5'-RACE with molecular barcodes. TCRdb analysed the 5' RACE reads with MiXCR anew, one entry per CDR3 protein. In the table there are under 250,000 distinct CDR3 sequences, 7.3% of which are singletons. This clonotype was seen ten or more times. Its cognate antigen is unknown. Germline CDR1 and CDR2: MGHRA and YSYEKL. Trimming took 4 bases from V and 5 from J; bases not matched to a gene: 8. This CDR3 is 14 amino acids long. The specimen sequenced was blood, either unsorted or a sorted T cell fraction (not recorded which). The rearrangement links TRBV4-1 to TRBJ2-7; 7 bases are a match to TRBD1. This clonotype was sampled from a male donor with ankylosing spondylitis. This chain's CDR3 is CASSPTGSLNEQYF. CDR3 nucleotides: TGCGCCAGCAGCCCGACAGGGAGCCTTAACGAGCAGTACTTC.